This T cell receptor beta chain was captured in a study of cytomegalovirus exposure and HLA in healthy donors. The study, taken as a whole, reports: Previous analysis showed most TCR beta V segments were productive about 90% or about 30% of the time. Relative to the roughly 700-donor mean, N-insertions were reportedly fewer in an Asian-associated ancestry cluster in a later analysis. TRBV6-2, TRBV6-3 and other indistinguishable V segments were excluded.

In the case of this clone: Its antigen is not identified. At one end the junction does not follow the germline gene, possibly because of a read error.

This CDR3 is 17 amino acids long. In germline, CDR1 is ENHRY, CDR2 SYGVKD. PCR amplification relied on 60 Vbeta primers (plus 13 Jbeta primers). TCRdb's copy holds only in-frame clones and misses some; the assay was immunoSEQ multiplex PCR. This table holds around 150,000 clones, 72% found once. The sequence derives from a man aged 50-59 years in good health and CMV-seropositive. The sequenced sample was PBMCs. The V call is TRBV10-3, the J call TRBJ1-3; 9 bases line up with TRBD1. This CDR3 reads CATSETGQGFSGNTIYF. CDR3 coding DNA: TGTGCCACCAGTGAGACGGGACAGGGATTCTCTGGAAACACCATATATTTT.